This TCR beta chain was profiled in a study of blood T cell repertoires in COVID-19. Across the study: Italy, Spain and the United States were the sources of the convalescent and acute COVID-19 samples. From T cells, B-cell-depleted T cells, or PBMCs came the material, which was cDNA or gDNA.

J gave up 7 bases and V 6 bases, and 6 bases lay outside the gene matches. This CDR3 spans 14 amino acids. In germline, CDR1 is SNHLY, CDR2 FYNNEI. TCRdb's copy holds only in-frame clones and misses some; the assay was immunoSEQ multiplex PCR. The sample shows under 300,000 clones, approximately 86% of them seen only once. This sequence joins TRBV2 and TRBJ1-6; the match to TRBD1 covers 7 bases. Sequencing was done on a sample of peripheral blood. This receptor was taken from a woman between 70 and 85 years old with COVID-19, enrolled during active disease. The DNA of the CDR3 is TGTGCCAGCAGGGCGACAGGGCCCAATTCACCCCTCCACTTT. It translates to CASRATGPNSPLHF.